The T cell receptor (beta chain) under discussion was sequenced for a study of breast tumors, draining lymph nodes, adjacent tissues. Points from the study as a whole: Compared with lymph nodes, tumors were less diverse; compared with nontumor tissue, more. Data fit most tumor T cells coming from lymph node, expanding in tumor.

This clonotype came up many times. Antigen unknown. Germline trimming cut 0 bases from V and 8 bases from J; bases unmatched to any gene: 8. This CDR3 comprises 15 residues. Germline lookup yields CDR1 SGDLS and CDR2 YYNGEE. Samples came from axillary lymph nodes draining the breast cancer. Each CDR3 protein gets one entry after TCRdb re-called the multiplex PCR reads with MiXCR. The profile shows about 150,000 distinct CDR3 sequences, approximately 20% of them singletons. This sequence was found in a female donor with breast cancer. Some clones in this sample may be carry-over from other donors' samples. The specimen was axillary lymph node tissue. The gene calls are TRBV9 and TRBJ2-1; 7 nucleotides line up with TRBD2. CDR3 nucleotide sequence: TGTGCCAGCAGCGTAGGATTAGCGGCGGGGGATGAGCAGTTCTTC. Amino acid sequence: CASSVGLAAGDEQFF. Using reference TRBV9 and TRBJ2-1 for the parts outside the CDR3, the full variable domain is DSGVTQTPKHLITATGQRVTLRCSPRSGDLSVYWYQQSLDQGLQFLIQYYNGEERAKGNILERFSAQQFPDLHSELNLSSLELGDSALYFCASSVGLAAGDEQFFGPGTRLTVL.